This T cell receptor (beta chain) derives from a study of T cell clonotyping in hematopoietic cell transplantation. This CDR3 contains 13 residues. In germline, CDR1 is SGHTS, CDR2 YDEGEE. The V and J ends lost 4 bases and 4 bases, in that order; junction bases with no gene match: 5. Repertoires were generated with immunoSEQ multiplex PCR, while TCRdb's copy carries only in-frame clones and drops some. The sample shows some 36,000 clones, 85% to 95% of them seen only once. Time point described: recipient sample about 28 days before transplant, after cytoreduction. V and J are TRBV5-8 and TRBJ2-7, with 7 positions matching TRBD1. The material sequenced was peripheral blood mononuclear cells, taken before stem cell transplant. The receptor comes from a man aged 40-50 years with chronic myeloid leukemia. Some clones in this sample may be carry-over from other donors' samples. The CDR3 reads CASSPGQIYEQYF. The CDR3 nucleotides are TGTGCCAGCAGCCCGGGACAGATTTACGAGCAGTACTTC.